This entry concerns a single T cell receptor (beta chain). This entry is derived from a study of blood T cell repertoires in COVID-19. Study as a whole: COVID-19 samples, acute and convalescent, were from the United States, Italy and Spain. T cells, B-cell-depleted T cells, or PBMCs provided the cDNA or gDNA that served as material.

Per the authors' pipeline: Cell counts per sample came from amplifying reference gene primers. Sequenced by immunoSEQ multiplex PCR; TCRdb stores in-frame clones only, minus some. That table is the source of V, J and clone size, and D and trimming were worked out from the DNA. The repertoire includes roughly 150,000 clones, approximately 90% of them detected once, and 2% to 2.5% sits in the top ten. This CDR3 region has 12 residues. The ends lost 2 bases at V and 10 bases at J; junction bases unmatched: 1. Germline loops: CDR1 MNHEY, CDR2 SMNVEV (reference sequence). The TCR sequence derives from a man over 45 who had recovered from COVID-19. The chain joins TRBV27 to TRBJ2-1, with TRBD2 matching over 8 bases. The sequenced sample was peripheral blood. CDR3 coding DNA: TGTGCCAGCAGTTTAGGACTAGCCGAGCAGTTCTTC. It yields the protein CASSLGLAEQFF.